These 8 T cell receptor beta chains were sequenced from one sample in a study of memory CD4+ T cells and cytomegalovirus serostatus (dated by TCRdb to between 2018 and 2021). To prepare the library, the immunoSEQ multiplex PCR assay was applied. TCRdb re-hosts the immuneACCESS table, in-frame sequences only. Its copies lack some clones; in the studies checked, an unresolved V gene accounts for under half of them, and the cause for the rest is not known. The sample table lists some 50,000 clones, 77% of them with a count of one. 0.61% of the sample belongs to the ten largest clones. Single viable CD3+CD4+CD8-CD45RO+ cells were sorted as memory CD4+ T cells on a FACSAria II. What was sequenced was memory CD4+ T cells from blood. All receptors derive from an adult in good health and CMV-seronegative.

The genes are TRBV30 and TRBJ2-2; 9 bases line up with TRBD1. Germline V gene lookup returns CDR1 GTSNPN and CDR2 SVGIG (reference sequence). The CDR3 spans 16 residues. J was trimmed by 0 bases and V by 3 bases; bases with no gene match: 5. The CDR3 is CAWRMGQGPNTGELFF. CDR3 bases: TGTGCCTGGAGAATGGGACAGGGCCCGAACACCGGGGAGCTGTTTTTT.

This clone was seen once. The J gene is TRBJ2-1, the V gene TRBV6-5; 10 bases line up with TRBD1. The CDR3 runs to 13 residues. The trim removed 6 bases at V and 8 bases at J, leaving 4 bases unmatched. CDR1 is MNHEY and CDR2 is SVGAGI in the germline V gene. DNA for the CDR3: TGTGCCAGCAGCCTGGACAGGGGGGATGAGCAGTTCTTC. It specifies CASSLDRGDEQFF.

V gene TRBV13 combines with J gene TRBJ1-4; TRBD1 matches 9 bases. The CDR3 runs 16 residues. J gave up 1 base and V 2 bases, and 2 bases lay outside the gene matches. CDR1 PRHDT and CDR2 FYEKMQ come from the germline V gene (reference sequence). DNA of the CDR3: TGTGCCAGCAGCTTAAGACAGGGGGGAACTAATGAAAAACTGTTTTTT. It yields the protein CASSLRQGGTNEKLFF.

The chain's CDR3 is CAWTHAYTDTQYF. In DNA form, the CDR3 reads TGTGCCTGGACGCACGCCTACACAGATACGCAGTATTTT. V is TRBV30 and J is TRBJ2-3; D remains ambiguous. Germline V CDR1 and CDR2: GTSNPN, SVGIG (reference sequence). This CDR3 has 13 residues. Trimming pared 4 bases from V and 2 bases from J, leaving 10 bases between.

The chain uses TRBV29-1 and TRBJ1-1, with 7 bases identical to TRBD1. CDR3 length: 12 amino acids. The trim removed 6 bases at V and 5 bases at J, leaving 6 bases unmatched. Germline-derived CDR1 and CDR2 are SQVTM and ANQGSEA. CDR3 coding DNA: TGCAGCGTAAACAGGGGAAATACTGAAGCTTTCTTT. Amino acids: CSVNRGNTEAFF.

This clone has only a few counts. The chain couples TRBV10-3 to TRBJ1-5, with 9 nucleotides matching TRBD1. This CDR3 has 14 amino acids. The J segment lost 4 bases and the V segment lost 6 bases, leaving 4 bases of the junction unmatched. From germline, CDR1 is ENHRY and CDR2 SYGVKD. The CDR3 region has the DNA TGTGCCATCAGGCCGGGACAGGGTAATCAGCCCCAGCATTTT. It encodes CAIRPGQGNQPQHF.

The CDR3 sequence: CASTSGGGNTIYF. For the CDR3, the DNA is TGTGCCAGCACGTCAGGGGGAGGAAACACCATATATTTT. The chain combines TRBV25-1 with TRBJ1-3, with 7 bases fitting TRBD1. After removal of 7 bases from V and 4 bases from J, the junction contained 4 bases not matched to a gene. CDR1 MGHDK and CDR2 SYGVNS come from the germline V gene. The CDR3 extends over 13 amino acids.

The chain links TRBV2 to TRBJ1-1; a weak D match, TRBD1 (5 bases). This CDR3 has 13 residues. Between the trimmed V and J ends, which lost 4 bases and 3 bases, there was a span of 9 bases. Per the germline V gene, CDR1 is SNHLY and CDR2 is FYNNEI. The chain's CDR3 is CASSVRGDTEAFF. As DNA, the CDR3 is TGTGCCAGCAGTGTGCGGGGGGACACTGAAGCTTTCTTT.